This T cell receptor beta chain was sequenced during a study of T cell responses to AZD1222 COVID-19 vaccine. Some clones are missing from TCRdb's copy, which holds only in-frame ones; the method was immunoSEQ multiplex PCR. Here the sample spans under 200,000 clones, about 89% being singletons. CDR3 size: 18 residues. Study-level findings and limits: Just six or seven AZD1222 recipients tested seropositive at baseline. Spike-specific TCR breadth rose after two AZD1222 doses, and depth rose as well. Clonal diversity was possibly underestimated, and white British individuals and females predominated among donors.

Note on this clone: What it binds is not known.

The chain combines TRBV21-1 with TRBJ1-4; the table's TRBD1 call for D was not verified on the DNA. TRBV21-1 is a listed pseudogene. The sequenced sample was peripheral blood, obtained on day 0 of AZD1222 vaccination. The TCR sequence derives from an adult in good health. The CDR3 DNA reads as TGTGCCAGCAGCAAAAAGGGGCTGGCGGGGACAGGAAGCCCAAAACTGTTTTTT. It codes for CASSKKGLAGTGSPKLFF.